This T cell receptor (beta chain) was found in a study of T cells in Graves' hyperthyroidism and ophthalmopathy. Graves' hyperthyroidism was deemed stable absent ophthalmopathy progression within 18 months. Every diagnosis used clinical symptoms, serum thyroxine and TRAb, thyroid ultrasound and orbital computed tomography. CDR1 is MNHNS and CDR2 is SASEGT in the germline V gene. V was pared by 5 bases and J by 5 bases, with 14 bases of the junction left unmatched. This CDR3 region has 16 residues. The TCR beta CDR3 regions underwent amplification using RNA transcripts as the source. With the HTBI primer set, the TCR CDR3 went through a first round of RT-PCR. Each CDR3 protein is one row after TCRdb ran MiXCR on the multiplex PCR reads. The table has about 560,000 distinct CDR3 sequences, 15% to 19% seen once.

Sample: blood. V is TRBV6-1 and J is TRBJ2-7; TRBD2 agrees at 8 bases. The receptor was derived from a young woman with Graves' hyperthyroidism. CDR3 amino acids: CASSYALAGGMDEQYF. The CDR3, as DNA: TGTGCCAGCAGTTATGCGCTAGCGGGCGGAATGGACGAGCAGTACTTC.